The 9 T cell receptor beta chains listed next were all sequenced from one sample in a study of OX40 agonist ivuxolimab in advanced cancers. Profiled with immunoSEQ multiplex PCR; TCRdb holds only in-frame clones, not every one. This table holds tens of thousands of clones, around 85% found once. The source was CD4+ or CD8+ T cells sorted from blood, collected in a trial of the OX40 agonist ivuxolimab. These receptors were taken from an adult with an advanced solid tumor such as melanoma, head and neck, liver or kidney cancer.

The CDR3 DNA follows: TGTGCCAGCAGTGCAGGGGTTTCACCCCTCCACTTT. Its protein product is CASSAGVSPLHF. V and J are TRBV6-5 and TRBJ1-6; the D gene is possibly TRBD1 (6 bases). Trimming cost V 5 bases and J 9 bases, with 8 bases left between them. Per the germline V gene, CDR1 is MNHEY and CDR2 is SVGAGI. The CDR3 is 12 amino acids.

V gene TRBV19 combines with J gene TRBJ1-1; no clear D gene. This CDR3 is built from 15 residues. Trimming left V 8 bases short and J 4 bases short, with 20 bases between. Germline V CDR1 and CDR2: LNHDA, SQIVND (reference sequence). CDR3 amino acids: CASVLGSPLSTEAFF. The CDR3 DNA reads as TGTGCCAGTGTTTTAGGAAGTCCTTTAAGCACTGAAGCTTTCTTT.

The chain joins TRBV7-9 to TRBJ2-7; weak D call: TRBD1 (6 bases). The CDR3 has 17 amino acids. V was trimmed by 6 bases and J by 6 bases, leaving 27 bases between them. Germline CDR1 is SEHNR and CDR2 is FQNEAQ (reference sequence). CDR3 protein: CASSQAFQGIRFGEQYF. CDR3 nucleotides: TGTGCCAGCAGTCAAGCCTTTCAGGGGATCCGATTTGGCGAGCAGTACTTC.

V is TRBV7-9 and J is TRBJ2-1; 13 bases are shared with TRBD2. The V segment lost 5 bases and the J segment 2 bases; nucleotides outside the gene matches: 9. This CDR3 is 18 amino acids long. The germline gives CDR1 SEHNR, CDR2 FQNEAQ (reference sequence). The CDR3 is CASSLRTSGSIAYNEQFF. The CDR3 nucleotides are TGTGCCAGCAGCCTACGGACTAGCGGGAGTATAGCCTACAATGAGCAGTTCTTC.

The chain carries TRBV7-9 and TRBJ2-1; D might be TRBD1 (6 bases). CDR3 length: 16 residues. Germline CDR1 reads SEHNR; CDR2 reads FQNEAQ (reference sequence). Between the trimmed V and J ends, which lost 5 bases and 9 bases, there was a span of 23 bases. CDR3 residues: CASSLSRQGKDGEQFF. CDR3 sequence (DNA): TGTGCCAGCAGCCTATCCAGGCAGGGGAAAGATGGTGAGCAGTTCTTC.

V usage is TRBV9 and J usage is TRBJ1-5; D gene uncertain. The CDR3 length is 13 residues. The germline gives CDR1 SGDLS, CDR2 YYNGEE. V shed 2 bases and J shed 4 bases, with 7 bases lying between them. CDR3 residues: CASSVHTNQPQHF. The CDR3 DNA reads as TGTGCCAGCAGCGTCCACACAAATCAGCCCCAGCATTTT.

The count of this clone is one. This chain joins TRBV6-1 and TRBJ1-1; 11 bases map to TRBD1. V lost 2 bases to trimming and J lost 4 bases; unmatched junction nucleotides: 3. This CDR3 comprises 15 residues. Germline V gene sequence: CDR1 MNHNS, CDR2 SASEGT. CDR3: CASSEPGQGGTEAFF. CDR3 DNA: TGTGCCAGCAGTGAACCGGGACAGGGGGGCACTGAAGCTTTCTTT.

The gene calls are TRBV29-1 and TRBJ1-5; D might be TRBD1 (5 bases). Germline V lookup: CDR1 SQVTM, CDR2 ANQGSEA. V lost 6 bases and J lost 2, with 11 bases in between. CDR3 length: 13 amino acids. The CDR3 nucleotides read TGCAGCGTGCAGGGCCAGGGCAATCAGCCCCAGCATTTT. Its protein is CSVQGQGNQPQHF.

The rearrangement joins TRBV7-8 to TRBJ2-2, with 12 bases identical to TRBD2. CDR3 size: 17 residues. Germline CDR1 reads SGHVS; CDR2 reads FQNEAQ. J was trimmed by 4 bases and V by 5 bases; bases with no gene match: 8. CDR3 in amino acids: CASSDLAGGPFTGELFF. Here the CDR3 DNA reads TGTGCCAGCAGCGACCTAGCGGGGGGGCCCTTCACCGGGGAGCTGTTTTTT. The variable domain in full, completed from reference TRBV7-8 and TRBJ2-2, reads GAGVSQSPRYKVAKRGQDVALRCDPISGHVSLFWYQQALGQGPEFLTYFQNEAQLDKSGLPSDRFFAERPEGSVSTLKIQRTQQEDSAVYLCASSDLAGGPFTGELFFGEGSRLTVL.